This is a list of T cell receptor beta chains from one sample in a study of OX40 agonist ivuxolimab in advanced cancers. Repertoires were generated with immunoSEQ multiplex PCR, while TCRdb's copy carries only in-frame clones and drops some. Among tens of thousands of clones listed, 87% were seen once. This specimen was CD4+ or CD8+ T cells sorted from blood, taken in a trial of the OX40 agonist ivuxolimab. These receptors were obtained from an adult with an advanced solid tumor such as melanoma, head and neck, liver or kidney cancer. Both conserved end residues are part of each CDR3. The D gene is left open where the match is weak. Only part of the rows carry a size: once, few, many, or a class if the clone is expanded.

abundance	v_gene	j_gene	d_gene	CDR3nt	CDR3aa
-	TRBV7-2	TRBJ1-1	TRBD1	TGTGCCAGCAGTAAAACAGGGGGAACTGAAGCTTTCTTT	CASSKTGGTEAFF
-	TRBV6-1	TRBJ2-5	-	TGTGCCAGCAGTGAGGGTCTGGGGGCGGCACAAGAGACCCAGTACTTC	CASSEGLGAAQETQYF
once	TRBV6-6	TRBJ2-7	TRBD2	TGTGCCAGCAGCCGGACTAGCGGCGAGCAGTACTTC	CASSRTSGEQYF
-	TRBV28	TRBJ2-4	-	TGTGCCAGCAGGGGGTGGGGAGTCGGGCAAAACATTCAGTACTTC	CASRGWGVGQNIQYF
-	TRBV5-5	TRBJ2-7	-	TGTGCCAGCAGCTTGGATCTGGGGACCTACGAGCAGTACTTC	CASSLDLGTYEQYF
-	TRBV2	TRBJ1-2	TRBD1	TGTGCCAGCAGCGGCAGGGGACAGGGAGGATCTGGCTACACCTTC	CASSGRGQGGSGYTF
-	TRBV28	TRBJ2-1	TRBD1	TGTGCCAGCGGAACACAGGGACAGAACTACAATGAGCAGTTCTTC	CASGTQGQNYNEQFF
-	TRBV30	TRBJ1-4	TRBD1	TGTGCCCGGAGACAGGGGGGAATTGAAAAACTGTTTTTT	CARRQGGIEKLFF
-	TRBV11-2	TRBJ1-5	-	TGTGCCAGCAGCCTCGGTGGGATAGGTCAGCCCCAGCATTTT	CASSLGGIGQPQHF
once	TRBV4-1	TRBJ1-1	-	TGCGCCAGCAGCCAAGTTGCTGGGGGGGAGGGGAACACTGAAGCTTTCTTT	CASSQVAGGEGNTEAFF
-	TRBV25-1	TRBJ1-2	-	TGTGCCAGCAGTGAATATGGCGTCAACTATGGCTACACCTTC	CASSEYGVNYGYTF
-	TRBV15	TRBJ2-5	-	TGTGCCACCAGCAGAGATCCCCCTAAACTAGGTCGTGAGACCCAGTACTTC	CATSRDPPKLGRETQYF
-	TRBV11-2	TRBJ1-4	-	TGTGCCACCCGCGCAGGGCCTAATGAAAAACTGTTTTTT	CATRAGPNEKLFF
-	TRBV9	TRBJ2-5	-	TGTGCCAGCAGCGTAGCCGGGCTAGCGGAGACCCAGTACTTC	CASSVAGLAETQYF
-	TRBV9	TRBJ2-1	TRBD2	TGTGCCAGCAGCTCCCCGGGACTAGCGGGCCATGAGCAGTTCTTC	CASSSPGLAGHEQFF
-	TRBV6-6	TRBJ2-5	-	TGTGCCAGCAGTCCCCGACGAGGGAACCAGTACTTC	CASSPRRGNQYF
-	TRBV5-4	TRBJ1-1	-	TGTGCCAGCAGCTTGGACCACACTGAAGCTTTCTTT	CASSLDHTEAFF
-	TRBV28	TRBJ2-7	-	TGTGCCAGCAGTTTAGTGGGCGGCTCCTACGAGCAGTACTTC	CASSLVGGSYEQYF
-	TRBV11-3	TRBJ2-3	TRBD1	TGTGCCAGCAGCCTCTCCGGACAGGGGTTCGATACGCAGTATTTT	CASSLSGQGFDTQYF
-	TRBV28	TRBJ2-3	-	TGTGCCAGCAGTTTAGGGATTCATACGCAGTATTTT	CASSLGIHTQYF
-	TRBV6-5	TRBJ1-3	-	TGTGCCAGCAGTACTGGAAACACCATATATTTT	CASSTGNTIYF
-	TRBV9	TRBJ2-3	-	TGTGCGTCCCGAAAATCTAGCACAGATACGCAGTATTTT	CASRKSSTDTQYF
-	TRBV19	TRBJ2-4	TRBD2	TGTGCCAGTAGTTTCGGGACTAGCGCTTCCAAAAACATTCAGTACTTC	CASSFGTSASKNIQYF
once	TRBV19	TRBJ2-1	-	TGTGCCAGTAGTCGGGACTTCTACAATGAGCAGTTCTTC	CASSRDFYNEQFF
-	TRBV21-1	TRBJ2-3	-	TGTGCCAGCAGCGAAGGGACTAGCGGGGTGGCAGATACGCAGTATTTT	CASSEGTSGVADTQYF
once	TRBV6-5	TRBJ2-1	TRBD1	TGTGCCAGCAGCCGCCGGGACAGGGGGGGTAATGAGCAGTTCTTC	CASSRRDRGGNEQFF
few	TRBV10-1	TRBJ1-1	TRBD1	TGCGCCAGCTCCTCACCCGGGACAGGCCAAGCTTTCTTT	CASSSPGTGQAFF
-	TRBV5-8	TRBJ2-5	-	TGTGCCAGCAGCCCGGAGGTGTGGGGCGGAGAGACCCAGTACTTC	CASSPEVWGGETQYF
-	TRBV5-6	TRBJ2-6	TRBD1	TGTGCCAGCAGCACCTACAGGGGTTACTCTGGGGCCAACGTCCTGACTTTC	CASSTYRGYSGANVLTF
-	TRBV6-1	TRBJ2-5	-	TGTGCCAGCAGTCCCATGGGCCAGTTACAAGAGACCCAGTACTTC	CASSPMGQLQETQYF
-	TRBV10-1	TRBJ2-3	TRBD2	TGCGCCAGCGGCCCGGGACTAGGCACAGATACGCAGTATTTT	CASGPGLGTDTQYF